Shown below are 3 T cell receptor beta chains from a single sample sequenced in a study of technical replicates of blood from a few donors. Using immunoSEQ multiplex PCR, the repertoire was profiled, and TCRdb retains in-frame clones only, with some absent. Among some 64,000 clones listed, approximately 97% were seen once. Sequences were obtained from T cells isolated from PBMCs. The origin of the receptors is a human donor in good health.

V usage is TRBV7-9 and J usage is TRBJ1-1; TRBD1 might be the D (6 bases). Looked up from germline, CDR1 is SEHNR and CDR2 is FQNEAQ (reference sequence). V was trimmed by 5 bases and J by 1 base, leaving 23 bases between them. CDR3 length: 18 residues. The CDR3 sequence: CASSPTGLAGGENTEAFF. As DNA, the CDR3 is TGTGCCAGCAGCCCAACAGGGCTAGCCGGAGGAGAGAACACTGAAGCTTTCTTT.

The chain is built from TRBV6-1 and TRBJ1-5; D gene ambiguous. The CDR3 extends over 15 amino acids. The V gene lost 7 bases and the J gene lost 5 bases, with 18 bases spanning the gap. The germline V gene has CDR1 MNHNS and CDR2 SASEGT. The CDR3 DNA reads TGTGCCAGCACCCAGACCGAGGCCGTATATCAGCCCCAGCATTTT. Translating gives CASTQTEAVYQPQHF.

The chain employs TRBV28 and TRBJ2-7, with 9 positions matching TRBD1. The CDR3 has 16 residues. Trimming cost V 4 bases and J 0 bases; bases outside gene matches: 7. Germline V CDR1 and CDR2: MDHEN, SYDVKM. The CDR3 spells CASSSPGQGPSYEQYF. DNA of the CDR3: TGTGCCAGCAGTTCACCGGGACAGGGCCCCTCCTACGAGCAGTACTTC.